A selection of T cell receptor beta chains follows, all from one sample in a study of T cells in Graves' hyperthyroidism and ophthalmopathy. TCRdb re-called the multiplex PCR reads through MiXCR, storing one row per CDR3 protein. The repertoire consists of roughly 560,000 distinct CDR3 sequences, with approximately 14% occurring once and the leading ten covering roughly 4.5%. Material for sequencing was blood. The source of these receptors is a woman aged 40 to 50 with Graves' ophthalmopathy. The CDR3 runs from the conserved cysteine through the conserved F or W. Each record gives: CDR3 DNA, CDR3 protein, J gene, D gene, V gene, clone size. The D gene is left open where the match is weak. The size field is filled for only some rows; it gives once, few, many or a size class.

TGTGCCAGCAGCTTGGGGACAGGGCTCCAAGAGACCCAGTACTTC | CASSLGTGLQETQYF | TRBJ2-5 | TRBD1 | TRBV11-3 | .
TGTGCCAGCAGCTTAGGGACTGGAGAAACTGAAGCTTTCTTT | CASSLGTGETEAFF | TRBJ1-1 | . | TRBV7-6 | .
TGTGCCAGCAGTCCCTCTACTTACCAAGAGACCCAGTACTTC | CASSPSTYQETQYF | TRBJ2-5 | . | TRBV12-3/TRBV12-4 | many
TGTGCCAGCAGCCCACCCGCCAGGCCTGGAAACACCATATATTTT | CASSPPARPGNTIYF | TRBJ1-3 | . | TRBV7-2 | many
TGCGCCAGCAGCTCGATACAGGGCAACTCCTACGAGCAGTACTTC | CASSSIQGNSYEQYF | TRBJ2-7 | . | TRBV5-1 | many
TGTGCCAGCAGCTCGCTGACAGGGACAGCGGGAGGGAAATCGGAAGAGACCCAGTACTTC | CASSSLTGTAGGKSEETQYF | TRBJ2-5 | TRBD2 | TRBV11-1 | few
TGTGCCAGCAGTTTGGTGGGCAGGGGAACAAACGAGCAGTACTTC | CASSLVGRGTNEQYF | TRBJ2-7 | . | TRBV28 | few
TGTGCCAGCAGCCCCTTTGGGGGAACTAGCACAGATACGCAGTATTTT | CASSPFGGTSTDTQYF | TRBJ2-3 | . | TRBV11-2 | few
TGTGCCAGCAGTTTATACCCTCCGGCTAGCGGATACTACGAGCAGTACTTC | CASSLYPPASGYYEQYF | TRBJ2-7 | TRBD2 | TRBV28 | once
TGCAGTGCACTCAATGGCGAGACCCAGTACTTC | CSALNGETQYF | TRBJ2-5 | . | TRBV20-1 | few
TGTGCCAGCAGCTTGGTTAGGGGGCTGAGGGAGACCCAGTACTTC | CASSLVRGLRETQYF | TRBJ2-5 | TRBD1 | TRBV7-8 | many
TGTGCCAGCAGCCAGACGACAGGGGGTAAACAGACCCAGTACTTC | CASSQTTGGKQTQYF | TRBJ2-5 | TRBD1 | TRBV14 | .
TGTGCCAGCAGCTTGGGGTGGGGGGCAGACGAGCAGTACTTC | CASSLGWGADEQYF | TRBJ2-7 | . | TRBV5-5 | few